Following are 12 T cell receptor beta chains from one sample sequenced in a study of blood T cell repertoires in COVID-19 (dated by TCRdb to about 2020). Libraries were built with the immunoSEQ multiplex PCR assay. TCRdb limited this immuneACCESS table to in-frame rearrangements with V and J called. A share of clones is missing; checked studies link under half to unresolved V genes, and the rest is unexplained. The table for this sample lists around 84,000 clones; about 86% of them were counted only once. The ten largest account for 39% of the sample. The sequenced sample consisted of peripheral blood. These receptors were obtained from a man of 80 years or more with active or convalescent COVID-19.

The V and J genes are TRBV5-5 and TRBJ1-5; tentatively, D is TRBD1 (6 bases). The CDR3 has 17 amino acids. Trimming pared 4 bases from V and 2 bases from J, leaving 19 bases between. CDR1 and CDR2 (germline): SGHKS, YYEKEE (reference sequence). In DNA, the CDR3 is TGTGCCAGCAGCCAGGACAGCACGTCGCGGGGCAATCAGCCCCAGCATTTT. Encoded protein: CASSQDSTSRGNQPQHF.

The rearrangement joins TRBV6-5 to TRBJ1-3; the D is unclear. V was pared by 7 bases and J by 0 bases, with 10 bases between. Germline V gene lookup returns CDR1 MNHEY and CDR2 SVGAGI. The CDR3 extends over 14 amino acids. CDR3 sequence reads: CASMGPSSGNTIYF. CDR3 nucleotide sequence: TGTGCCAGCATGGGCCCAAGCTCTGGAAACACCATATATTTT.

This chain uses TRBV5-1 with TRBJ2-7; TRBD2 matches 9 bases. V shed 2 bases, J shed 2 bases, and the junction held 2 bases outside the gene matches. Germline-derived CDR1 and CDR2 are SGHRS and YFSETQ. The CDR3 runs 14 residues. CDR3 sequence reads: CASSFSSGAYEQYF. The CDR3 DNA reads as TGCGCCAGCAGCTTCTCTAGCGGGGCCTACGAGCAGTACTTC.

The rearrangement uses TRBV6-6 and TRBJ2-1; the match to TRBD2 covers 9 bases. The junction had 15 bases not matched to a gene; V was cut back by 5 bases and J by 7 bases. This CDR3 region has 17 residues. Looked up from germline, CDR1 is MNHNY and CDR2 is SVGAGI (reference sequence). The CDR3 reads CASSQRSAGGFGNEQFF. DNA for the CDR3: TGTGCCAGCAGTCAAAGGAGTGCGGGAGGGTTTGGAAATGAGCAGTTCTTC.

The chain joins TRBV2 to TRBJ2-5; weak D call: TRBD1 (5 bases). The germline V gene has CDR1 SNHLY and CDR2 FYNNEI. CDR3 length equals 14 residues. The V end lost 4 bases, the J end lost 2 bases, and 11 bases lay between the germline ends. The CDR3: CASSGMTAQETQYF. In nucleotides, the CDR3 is TGTGCCAGCAGTGGTATGACAGCGCAAGAGACCCAGTACTTC.

The CDR3 is CSVDGTGDEKLFF. In DNA, the CDR3 is TGCAGCGTCGACGGGACAGGGGACGAAAAACTGTTTTTT. The chain recombines TRBV29-1 with TRBJ1-4, with 10 bases aligning to TRBD1. V lost 6 bases to trimming and J lost 8 bases; unmatched junction nucleotides: 6. The CDR3 covers 13 residues. In germline, CDR1 is SQVTM, CDR2 ANQGSEA.

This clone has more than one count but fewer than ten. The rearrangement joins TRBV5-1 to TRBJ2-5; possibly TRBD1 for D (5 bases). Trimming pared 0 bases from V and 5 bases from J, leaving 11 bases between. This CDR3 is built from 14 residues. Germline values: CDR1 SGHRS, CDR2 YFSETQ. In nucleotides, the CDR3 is TGCGCCAGCAGCTTGGGGCAGGGAATGGAGACCCAGTACTTC. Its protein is CASSLGQGMETQYF.

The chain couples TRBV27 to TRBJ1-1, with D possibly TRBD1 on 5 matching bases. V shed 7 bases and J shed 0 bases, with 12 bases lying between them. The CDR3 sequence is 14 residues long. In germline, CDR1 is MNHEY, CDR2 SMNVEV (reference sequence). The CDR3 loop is CASTLKGMNTEAFF. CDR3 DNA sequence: TGTGCCAGCACCCTAAAGGGGATGAACACTGAAGCTTTCTTT.

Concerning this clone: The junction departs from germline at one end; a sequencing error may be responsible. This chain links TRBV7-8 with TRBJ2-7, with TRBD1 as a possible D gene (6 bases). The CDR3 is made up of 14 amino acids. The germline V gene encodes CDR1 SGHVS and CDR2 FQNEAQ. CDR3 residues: CASNLQGTSYEQYF. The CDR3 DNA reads TGTGCCAGCAACTTACAGGGAACCTCCTACGAGCAGTACTTC.

CDR3 region: CASSLGVRGYEQYF. The CDR3 nucleotides read TGCGCCAGCAGCCTAGGAGTCAGGGGCTACGAGCAGTACTTC. V and J are TRBV4-1 and TRBJ2-7; possible D gene TRBD1, 6 bases. With 4 bases removed from V and 3 bases from J, the gap between germline ends came to 13 bases. CDR1 is MGHRA, CDR2 YSYEKL, per germline. The CDR3 has 14 residues.

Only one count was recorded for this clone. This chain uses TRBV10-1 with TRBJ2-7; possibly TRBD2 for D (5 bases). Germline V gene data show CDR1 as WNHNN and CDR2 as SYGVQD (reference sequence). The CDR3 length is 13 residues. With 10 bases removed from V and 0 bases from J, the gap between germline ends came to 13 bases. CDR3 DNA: TGCGCCACCAGAGCCGGGAACTCCTACGAGCAGTACTTC. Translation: CATRAGNSYEQYF.

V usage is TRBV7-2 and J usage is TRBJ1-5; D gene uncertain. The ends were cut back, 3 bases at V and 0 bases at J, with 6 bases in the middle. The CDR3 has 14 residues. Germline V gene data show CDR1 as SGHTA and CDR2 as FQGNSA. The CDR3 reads CASSFTPSNQPQHF. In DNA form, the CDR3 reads TGTGCCAGCAGCTTTACACCTAGCAATCAGCCCCAGCATTTT.